This T cell receptor beta chain was sequenced during a study of T-cell memory formation after mild COVID-19. Study details: Largely, the TCR clusters proved donor specific.

V lost 4 bases to trimming and J lost 1 base, with 17 bases between them. The CDR3 loop spans 16 amino acids. TCRdb analysed the 5' RACE reads with MiXCR anew, one entry per CDR3 protein. Among some 50,000 distinct CDR3 sequences listed, 9.5% to 15% were seen once. This clonotype was seen many times. The J gene is TRBJ2-7, the V gene TRBV12-3 or TRBV12-4; D remains unclear. The sequenced sample was PBMCs or a T cell subset sorted from them (not recorded which). The receptor was isolated from a young man who had mild COVID-19 (a few samples of this study predate the infection). Cell type and time point are not known. CDR3 nucleotides: TGTGCCAGCAGTTCGCCCCACATCGATGGATCCTACGAGCAGTACTTC. It yields the protein CASSSPHIDGSYEQYF.